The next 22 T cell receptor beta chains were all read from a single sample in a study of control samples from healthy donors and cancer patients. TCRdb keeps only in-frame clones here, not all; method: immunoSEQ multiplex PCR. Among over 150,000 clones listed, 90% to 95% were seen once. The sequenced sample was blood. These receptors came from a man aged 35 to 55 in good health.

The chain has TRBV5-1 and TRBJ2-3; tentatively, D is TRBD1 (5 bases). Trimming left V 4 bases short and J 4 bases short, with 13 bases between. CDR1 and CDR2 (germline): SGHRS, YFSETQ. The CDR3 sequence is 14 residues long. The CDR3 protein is CASSGVVGADTQYF. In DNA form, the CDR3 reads TGCGCCAGCAGCGGGGTGGTAGGGGCAGATACGCAGTATTTT.

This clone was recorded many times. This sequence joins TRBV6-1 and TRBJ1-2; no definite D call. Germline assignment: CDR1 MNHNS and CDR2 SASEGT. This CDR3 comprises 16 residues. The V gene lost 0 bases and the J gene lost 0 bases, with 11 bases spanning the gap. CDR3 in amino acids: CASSEAGGKPNYGYTF. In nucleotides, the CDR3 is TGTGCCAGCAGTGAAGCAGGCGGCAAACCTAACTATGGCTACACCTTC.

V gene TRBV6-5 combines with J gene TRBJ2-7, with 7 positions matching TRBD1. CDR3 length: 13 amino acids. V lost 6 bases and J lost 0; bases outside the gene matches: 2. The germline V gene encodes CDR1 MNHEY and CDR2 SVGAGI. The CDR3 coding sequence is TGTGCCAGCAGGCAGGGGGTCTCCTACGAGCAGTACTTC. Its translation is CASRQGVSYEQYF.

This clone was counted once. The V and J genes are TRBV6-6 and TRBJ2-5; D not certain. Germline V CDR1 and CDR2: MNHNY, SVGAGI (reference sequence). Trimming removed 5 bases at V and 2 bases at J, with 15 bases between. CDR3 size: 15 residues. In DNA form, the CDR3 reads TGTGCCAGCAGTACCCTCCTAACCCCTCAAGAGACCCAGTACTTC. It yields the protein CASSTLLTPQETQYF.

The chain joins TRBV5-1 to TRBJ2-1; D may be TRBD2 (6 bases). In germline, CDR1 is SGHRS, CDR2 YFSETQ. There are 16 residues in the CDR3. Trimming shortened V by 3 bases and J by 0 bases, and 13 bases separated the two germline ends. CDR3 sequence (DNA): TGCGCCAGCAGCTACCGGGCGGGGAGCTCCTACAATGAGCAGTTCTTC. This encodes CASSYRAGSSYNEQFF.

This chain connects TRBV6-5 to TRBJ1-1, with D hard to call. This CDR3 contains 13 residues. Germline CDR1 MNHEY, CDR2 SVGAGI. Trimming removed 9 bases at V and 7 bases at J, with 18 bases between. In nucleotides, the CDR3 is TGTGCCAGTATAATTGGGATGACCCTTGAAGCTTTCTTT. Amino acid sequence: CASIIGMTLEAFF.

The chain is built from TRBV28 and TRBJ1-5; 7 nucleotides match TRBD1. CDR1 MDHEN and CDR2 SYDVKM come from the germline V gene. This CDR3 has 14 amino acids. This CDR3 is CGATGISSNQPQHF. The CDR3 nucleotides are TGTGGGGCGACAGGGATTAGTAGCAATCAGCCCCAGCATTTT.

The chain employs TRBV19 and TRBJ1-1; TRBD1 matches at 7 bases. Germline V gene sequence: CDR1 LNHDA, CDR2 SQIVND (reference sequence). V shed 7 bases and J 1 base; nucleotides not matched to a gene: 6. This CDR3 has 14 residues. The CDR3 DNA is TGTGCCAGTATCATGGGACAGACGAACACTGAAGCTTTCTTT. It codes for CASIMGQTNTEAFF.

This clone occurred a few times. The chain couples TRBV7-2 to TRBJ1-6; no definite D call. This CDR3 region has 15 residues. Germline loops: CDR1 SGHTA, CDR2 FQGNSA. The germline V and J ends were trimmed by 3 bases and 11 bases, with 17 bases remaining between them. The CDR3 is CASSLGSGSRTPLHF. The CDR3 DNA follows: TGTGCCAGCAGCTTGGGTTCTGGGAGTCGGACACCCCTCCACTTT.

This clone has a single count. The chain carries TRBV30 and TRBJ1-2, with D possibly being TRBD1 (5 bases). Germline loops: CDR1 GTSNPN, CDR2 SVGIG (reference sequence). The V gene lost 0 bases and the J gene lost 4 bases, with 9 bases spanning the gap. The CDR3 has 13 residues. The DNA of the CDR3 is TGTGCCTGGAGTGTAAGGGGATTCTATGGCTACACCTTC. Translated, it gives CAWSVRGFYGYTF.

Written as DNA, the CDR3 is TGTGCCAGTAGTATCCAGGGGGGGGACACTGAAGCTTTCTTT. Translation: CASSIQGGDTEAFF. The chain combines TRBV19 with TRBJ1-1, with TRBD1 matching over 7 bases. Germline V lookup: CDR1 LNHDA, CDR2 SQIVND (reference sequence). V lost 3 bases and J lost 3; bases outside the gene matches: 4. The CDR3 runs 14 residues.

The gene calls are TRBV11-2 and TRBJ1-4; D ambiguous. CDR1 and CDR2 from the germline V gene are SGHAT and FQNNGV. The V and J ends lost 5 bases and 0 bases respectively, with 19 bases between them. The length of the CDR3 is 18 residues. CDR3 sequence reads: CASSPQGGNGSTNEKLFF. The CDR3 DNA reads TGTGCCAGCAGCCCCCAAGGCGGGAACGGCTCAACTAATGAAAAACTGTTTTTT.

The CDR3 DNA sequence: TGTGCCAGCAGCGAAAGCTCCGGGACAGGGTATACTGAAGCTTTCTTT. Its translation: CASSESSGTGYTEAFF. The chain recombines TRBV27 with TRBJ1-1, with 9 nucleotides matching TRBD1. The V segment lost 6 bases and the J segment 5 bases; nucleotides outside the gene matches: 13. The CDR3 contains 16 residues. Germline V gene data show CDR1 as MNHEY and CDR2 as SMNVEV (reference sequence).

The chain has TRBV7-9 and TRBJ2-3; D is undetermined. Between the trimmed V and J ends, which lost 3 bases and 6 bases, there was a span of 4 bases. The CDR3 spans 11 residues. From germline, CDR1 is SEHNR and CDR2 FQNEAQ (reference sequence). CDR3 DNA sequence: TGTGCCAGCAGCTTCGGGGATACGCAGTATTTT. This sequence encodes CASSFGDTQYF.

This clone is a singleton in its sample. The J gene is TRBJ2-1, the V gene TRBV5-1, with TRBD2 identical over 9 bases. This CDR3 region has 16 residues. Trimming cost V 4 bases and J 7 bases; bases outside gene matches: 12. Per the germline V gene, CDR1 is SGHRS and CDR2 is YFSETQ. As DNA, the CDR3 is TGCGCCAGCAGCCTCCGGGCGGGGGGGCTCTCAAATGAGCAGTTCTTC. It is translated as CASSLRAGGLSNEQFF.

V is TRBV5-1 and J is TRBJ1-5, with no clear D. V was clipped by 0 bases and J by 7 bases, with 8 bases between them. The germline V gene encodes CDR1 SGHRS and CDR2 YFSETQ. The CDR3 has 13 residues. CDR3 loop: CASSLAKGQPQHF. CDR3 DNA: TGCGCCAGCAGCTTGGCAAAGGGCCAGCCCCAGCATTTT.

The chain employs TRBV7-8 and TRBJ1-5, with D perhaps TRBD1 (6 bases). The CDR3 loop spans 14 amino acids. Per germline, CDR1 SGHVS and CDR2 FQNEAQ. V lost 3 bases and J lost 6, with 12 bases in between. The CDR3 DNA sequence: TGTGCCAGCAGCTTTGGGGGGGCTACTCAGCCCCAGCATTTT. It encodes CASSFGGATQPQHF. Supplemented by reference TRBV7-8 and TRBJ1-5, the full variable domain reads GAGVSQSPRYKVAKRGQDVALRCDPISGHVSLFWYQQALGQGPEFLTYFQNEAQLDKSGLPSDRFFAERPEGSVSTLKIQRTQQEDSAVYLCASSFGGATQPQHFGDGTRLSIL.

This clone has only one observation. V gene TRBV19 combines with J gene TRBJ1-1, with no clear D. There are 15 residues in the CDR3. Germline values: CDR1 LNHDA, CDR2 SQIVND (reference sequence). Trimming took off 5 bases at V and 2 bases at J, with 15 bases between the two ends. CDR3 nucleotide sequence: TGTGCCAGTAGTTCCATTAACAGAGCCAACACTGAAGCTTTCTTT. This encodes CASSSINRANTEAFF.

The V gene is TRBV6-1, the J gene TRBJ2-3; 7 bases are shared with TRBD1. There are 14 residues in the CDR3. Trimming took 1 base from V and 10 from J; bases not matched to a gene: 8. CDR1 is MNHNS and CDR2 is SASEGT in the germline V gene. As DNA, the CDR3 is TGTGCCAGCAGTGAAGTATGGACAGGCCATGCGCAGTATTTT. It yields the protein CASSEVWTGHAQYF.

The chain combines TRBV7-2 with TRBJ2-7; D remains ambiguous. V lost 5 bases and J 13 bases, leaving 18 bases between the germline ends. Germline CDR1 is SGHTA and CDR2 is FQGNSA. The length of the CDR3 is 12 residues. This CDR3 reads CASSTLLSTPYF. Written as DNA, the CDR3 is TGTGCCAGCAGCACTCTGCTCAGCACCCCATACTTC. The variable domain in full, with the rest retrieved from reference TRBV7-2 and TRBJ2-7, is GAGVSQSPSNKVTEKGKDVELRCDPISGHTALYWYRQSLGQGLEFLIYFQGNSAPDKSGLPSDRFSAERTGGSVSTLTIQRTQQEDSAVYLCASSTLLSTPYFGPGTRLTVT.

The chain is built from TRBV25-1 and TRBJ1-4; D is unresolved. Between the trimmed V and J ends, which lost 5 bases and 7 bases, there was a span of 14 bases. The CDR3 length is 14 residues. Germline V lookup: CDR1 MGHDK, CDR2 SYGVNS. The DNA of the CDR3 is TGTGCCAGCAGTTCCCGGAGAGGGCCTGAAAAACTGTTTTTT. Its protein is CASSSRRGPEKLFF.

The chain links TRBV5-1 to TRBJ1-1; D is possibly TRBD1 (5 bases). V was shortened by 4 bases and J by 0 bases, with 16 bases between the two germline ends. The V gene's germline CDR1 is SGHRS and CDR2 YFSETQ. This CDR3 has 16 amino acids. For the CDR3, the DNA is TGCGCCAGCAGCCCCGCCTCGGGGGGGATGAACACTGAAGCTTTCTTT. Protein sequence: CASSPASGGMNTEAFF. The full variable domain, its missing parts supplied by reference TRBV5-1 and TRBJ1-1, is KAGVTQTPRYLIKTRGQQVTLSCSPISGHRSVSWYQQTPGQGLQFLFEYFSETQRNKGNFPGRFSGRQFSNSRSEMNVSTLELGDSALYLCASSPASGGMNTEAFFGQGTRLTVV.